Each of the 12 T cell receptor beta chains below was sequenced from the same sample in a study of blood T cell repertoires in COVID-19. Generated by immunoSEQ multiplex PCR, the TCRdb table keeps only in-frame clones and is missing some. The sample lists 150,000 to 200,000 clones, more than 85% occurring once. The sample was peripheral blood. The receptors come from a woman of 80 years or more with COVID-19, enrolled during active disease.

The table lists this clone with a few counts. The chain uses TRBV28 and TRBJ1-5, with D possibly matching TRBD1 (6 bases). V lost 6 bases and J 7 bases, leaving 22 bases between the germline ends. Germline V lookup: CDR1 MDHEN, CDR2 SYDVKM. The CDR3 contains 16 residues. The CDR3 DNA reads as TGTGCCAGCAGCCCTGGGGGGGCCGGTCGAAAGCAGCCCCAGCATTTT. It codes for CASSPGGAGRKQPQHF. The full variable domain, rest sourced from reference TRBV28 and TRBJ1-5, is DVKVTQSSRYLVKRTGEKVFLECVQDMDHENMFWYRQDPGLGLRLIYFSYDVKMKEKGDIPEGYSVSREKKERFSLILESASTNQTSMYLCASSPGGAGRKQPQHFGDGTRLSIL.

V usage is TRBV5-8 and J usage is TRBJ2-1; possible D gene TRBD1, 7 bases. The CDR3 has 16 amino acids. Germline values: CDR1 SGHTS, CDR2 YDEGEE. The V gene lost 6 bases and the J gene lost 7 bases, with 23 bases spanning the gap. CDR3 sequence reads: CASTPQGGSFLNEQFF. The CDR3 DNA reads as TGTGCCAGCACTCCCCAGGGGGGTTCTTTCCTGAATGAGCAGTTCTTC. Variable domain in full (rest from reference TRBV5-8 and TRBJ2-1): EAGVTQSPTHLIKTRGQQATLRCSPISGHTSVYWYQQALGLGLQFLLWYDEGEERNRGNFPPRFSGRQFPNYSSELNVNALELEDSALYLCASTPQGGSFLNEQFFGPGTRLTVL.

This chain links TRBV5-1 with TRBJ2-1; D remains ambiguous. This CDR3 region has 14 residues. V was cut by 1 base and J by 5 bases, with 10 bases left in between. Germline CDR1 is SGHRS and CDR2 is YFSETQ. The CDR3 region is CASSLTTLNNEQFF. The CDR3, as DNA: TGCGCCAGCAGCTTGACTACTCTAAACAATGAGCAGTTCTTC.

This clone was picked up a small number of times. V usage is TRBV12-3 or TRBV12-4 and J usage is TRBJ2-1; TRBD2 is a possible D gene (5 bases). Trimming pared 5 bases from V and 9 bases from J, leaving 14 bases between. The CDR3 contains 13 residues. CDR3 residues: CASSTFGEGEQFF. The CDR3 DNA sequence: TGTGCCAGCAGTACCTTCGGGGAAGGTGAGCAGTTCTTC.

CDR3 region: CASSFARSTDTQYF. The CDR3 bases are TGTGCCAGCAGTTTTGCTAGAAGCACAGATACGCAGTATTTT. The V call is TRBV2, the J call TRBJ2-3; D ambiguous. This CDR3 spans 14 amino acids. V lost 5 bases and J lost 0, with 9 bases in between. Germline CDR1 reads SNHLY; CDR2 reads FYNNEI.

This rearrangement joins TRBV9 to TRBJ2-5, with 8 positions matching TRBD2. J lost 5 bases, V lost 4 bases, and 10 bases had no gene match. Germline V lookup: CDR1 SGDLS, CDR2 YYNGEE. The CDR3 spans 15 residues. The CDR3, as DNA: TGTGCCAGCAGCCTAGAGGAGACTAGCGTGGAGACCCAGTACTTC. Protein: CASSLEETSVETQYF.

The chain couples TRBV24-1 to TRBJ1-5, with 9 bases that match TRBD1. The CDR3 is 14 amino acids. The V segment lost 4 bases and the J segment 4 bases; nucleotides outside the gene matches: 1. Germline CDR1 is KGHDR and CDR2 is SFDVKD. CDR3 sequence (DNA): TGTGCCACCAGTGAGGACAGGGGAAATCAGCCCCAGCATTTT. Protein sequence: CATSEDRGNQPQHF.

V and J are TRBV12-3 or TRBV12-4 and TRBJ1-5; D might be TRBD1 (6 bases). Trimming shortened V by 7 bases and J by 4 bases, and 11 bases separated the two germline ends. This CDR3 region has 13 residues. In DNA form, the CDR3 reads TGTGCCAGCACCGAACAGGGAAATCAGCCCCAGCATTTT. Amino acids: CASTEQGNQPQHF.

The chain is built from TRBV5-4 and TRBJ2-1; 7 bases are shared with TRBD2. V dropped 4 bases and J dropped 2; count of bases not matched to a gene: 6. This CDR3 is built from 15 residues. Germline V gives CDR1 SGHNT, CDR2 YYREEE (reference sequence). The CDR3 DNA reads TGTGCCAGCAGCCCGTTGGCGGGAGCCTACAATGAGCAGTTCTTC. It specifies CASSPLAGAYNEQFF.

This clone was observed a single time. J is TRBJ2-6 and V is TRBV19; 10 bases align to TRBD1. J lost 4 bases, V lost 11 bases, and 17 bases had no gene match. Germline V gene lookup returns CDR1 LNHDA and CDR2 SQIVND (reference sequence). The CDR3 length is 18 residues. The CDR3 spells CASTGGRGAILGANVLTF. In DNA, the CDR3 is TGTGCCTCGACAGGGGGCAGGGGCGCAATATTAGGGGCCAACGTCCTGACTTTC. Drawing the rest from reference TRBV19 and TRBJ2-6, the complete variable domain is DGGITQSPKYLFRKEGQNVTLSCEQNLNHDAMYWYRQDPGQGLRLIYYSQIVNDFQKGDIAEGYSVSREKKESFPLTVTSAQKNPTAFYLCASTGGRGAILGANVLTFGAGSRLTVL.

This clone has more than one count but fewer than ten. The CDR3 DNA reads as TGTGCCAGCTCACCACTTTTAGGGGGATATGGCTACACCTTC. Its protein is CASSPLLGGYGYTF. The chain recombines TRBV18 with TRBJ1-2, with a weak D call TRBD1 (6 bases). Per germline, CDR1 KGHSH and CDR2 LQKENI. CDR3 length: 14 amino acids. V was shortened by 1 base and J by 5 bases, with 11 bases between the two germline ends.

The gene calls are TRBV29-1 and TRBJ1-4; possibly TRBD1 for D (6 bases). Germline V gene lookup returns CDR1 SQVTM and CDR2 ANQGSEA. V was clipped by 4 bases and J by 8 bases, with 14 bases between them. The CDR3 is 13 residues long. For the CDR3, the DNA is TGCAGCGTTGGTCAGGGGCCAAAGGAAAAACTGTTTTTT. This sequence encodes CSVGQGPKEKLFF.